These 18 T cell receptor beta chains share one sample of origin, sequenced in a study of CD8+CD57+ T cells in acquired aplastic anemia. It was genomic DNA that served as the template for profiling TCR beta VDJ and CDR3. In TCRdb, the reads were re-called with MiXCR into one record per CDR3 protein. Of 450,000 to 600,000 distinct CDR3 sequences in the sample, around 33% are singletons; the top ten hold less than 0.85%. Sequencing involved patients with CD8+CD57+ cell expansion previously shown by flow cytometry. The source material was sorted CD4+, CD8+, or CD8+CD57+ T cells (not recorded which) from PBMCs. The source of these receptors is a human donor with aplastic anemia.

As concerns this clonotype: A clone one base away is much larger, so this may be a read error. J is TRBJ2-7 and V is TRBV7-3; D uncertain. The tail of the sequence fits TRBJ2-1 better, so the J call may be wrong. The CDR3 runs to 13 residues. Germline CDR1 SGHTA, CDR2 FQGTGA. The CDR3 loop reads CACSLYLGNEQFF. In nucleotides, the CDR3 is TGTGCCTGCAGCTTATACCTAGGCAATGAGCAGTTCTTC.

In the case of this clonotype: The CDR3 does not close with the conserved phenylalanine or tryptophan, likely indicating a read error. The limits of the CDR3 on the DNA are not certain, so only TCRdb's listed CDR3 is given. The V and J genes are TRBV7-8 and TRBJ2-1; the table's D call TRBD2 went unverified against the DNA. The CDR3 sequence runs 8 residues, both termini included. Germline CDR1 is SGHVS and CDR2 is FQNEAQ. The CDR3 region is CASSLVAG.

This clonotype came up many times. V gene TRBV3-1 combines with J gene TRBJ2-3; maybe TRBD1 (6 bases). Per germline, CDR1 LGHDT and CDR2 YNNKEL (reference sequence). The V and J ends lost 4 bases and 4 bases respectively, with 6 bases between them. There are 12 residues in the CDR3. The CDR3 protein is CASSPGADTQYF. The CDR3 DNA reads as TGTGCCAGCAGCCCAGGGGCAGATACGCAGTATTTT.

The gene calls are TRBV11-1 and TRBJ2-1; 7 bases agree with TRBD2. V shed 5 bases, J shed 9 bases, and the junction held 13 bases outside the gene matches. Germline V CDR1 and CDR2: SGHAT, FQDESV (reference sequence). The CDR3 spans 15 residues. This CDR3 reads CASSLRIREEVEQFF. DNA for the CDR3: TGTGCCAGCAGCCTCCGGATCCGGGAGGAGGTTGAGCAGTTCTTC.

This clonotype was counted many times. The rearrangement joins TRBV7-2 to TRBJ1-1; D gene unclear. CDR1 is SGHTA and CDR2 is FQGNSA in the germline V gene. V was pared by 5 bases and J by 0 bases, with 10 bases between. The CDR3 is 14 amino acids. In nucleotides, the CDR3 is TGTGCCAGCAGCCCATCTCGTTTGAACACTGAAGCTTTCTTT. Amino acid sequence: CASSPSRLNTEAFF.

This clonotype was observed a few times. The V and J genes are TRBV20-1 and TRBJ1-4; D call uncertain. CDR1 and CDR2 from the germline V gene are DFQATT and SNEGSKA (reference sequence). The V and J ends lost 3 bases and 8 bases respectively, with 13 bases between them. CDR3 length: 13 amino acids. Written as DNA, the CDR3 is TGCAGTGCTAGGACGTCGGAAAGGGAAAAACTGTTTTTT. As protein: CSARTSEREKLFF.

This clonotype was detected ten times or more. V is TRBV2 and J is TRBJ2-7; 10 positions match TRBD2. The CDR3 length is 17 residues. Germline assignment: CDR1 SNHLY and CDR2 FYNNEI. V lost 1 base and J lost 0; bases outside the gene matches: 6. The CDR3 bases are TGTGCCAGCAGTGAAGGGAGACTAGCGGGTGACTCCTACGAGCAGTACTTC. It encodes CASSEGRLAGDSYEQYF.

This clonotype was observed a handful of times. This chain links TRBV3-1 with TRBJ2-7; TRBD1 matches 8 bases. Looked up from germline, CDR1 is LGHDT and CDR2 is YNNKEL (reference sequence). V shed 2 bases, J shed 7 bases, and the junction held 13 bases outside the gene matches. CDR3 size: 16 residues. The CDR3 DNA follows: TGTGCCAGCAGCCAAACAGAGGTTCAGGGGGCTCGGGAGCAGTACTTC. Translating it yields CASSQTEVQGAREQYF.

This clonotype was seen at least ten times. This sequence joins TRBV5-1 and TRBJ1-1; unclear D gene. The V gene lost 2 bases and the J gene lost 3 bases, with 11 bases spanning the gap. Per the germline V gene, CDR1 is SGHRS and CDR2 is YFSETQ. This CDR3 region has 14 residues. CDR3 sequence reads: CASSFVSFDTEAFF. The DNA for the CDR3 is TGCGCCAGCAGCTTCGTAAGTTTCGACACTGAAGCTTTCTTT.

V is TRBV29-1 and J is TRBJ1-1, with D perhaps TRBD1 (6 bases). The germline V and J ends were trimmed by 3 bases and 1 base, with 9 bases remaining between them. Germline V gene sequence: CDR1 SQVTM, CDR2 ANQGSEA. This CDR3 has 13 residues. CDR3 amino acids: CSVELGANTEAFF. The CDR3 nucleotides read TGCAGCGTTGAGCTGGGGGCGAACACTGAAGCTTTCTTT.

The sample holds many counts of this clonotype. The chain joins TRBV25-1 to TRBJ1-2; D is undetermined. This CDR3 has 13 residues. The V and J ends lost 2 bases and 1 base respectively, with 5 bases between them. CDR1 and CDR2 (germline): MGHDK, SYGVNS. This CDR3 reads CASSETLNYGYTF. The DNA of the CDR3 is TGTGCCAGCAGTGAAACCCTTAACTATGGCTACACCTTC.

This clonotype was recorded a few times. The chain combines TRBV6-5 with TRBJ1-6; 7 bases are shared with TRBD1. The CDR3 is 16 residues long. The V segment lost 0 bases and the J segment 3 bases; nucleotides outside the gene matches: 2. Germline V gene sequence: CDR1 MNHEY, CDR2 SVGAGI. The CDR3 protein is CASSYSGTVYNSPLHF. The CDR3 region has the DNA TGTGCCAGCAGTTACTCCGGGACAGTCTATAATTCACCCCTCCACTTT.

This clonotype was seen a handful of times. The rearrangement links TRBV27 to TRBJ2-3; D ambiguous. This CDR3 contains 14 residues. V shed 2 bases and J shed 5 bases, with 11 bases lying between them. The germline V gene encodes CDR1 MNHEY and CDR2 SMNVEV (reference sequence). CDR3 DNA: TGTGCCAGCAGTTTAACCCCGGTAGTAGATACGCAGTATTTT. It codes for CASSLTPVVDTQYF.

To note about this clonotype: A much larger clone lies one base from this, so it may be a read error. The rearrangement uses TRBV7-2 and TRBJ1-6, with a weak D call TRBD1 (5 bases). Trimming left V 4 bases short and J 13 bases short, with 17 bases between. Germline CDR1 SGHTA, CDR2 FQGNSA. The length of the CDR3 is 14 residues. Here the CDR3 DNA reads TGTGCCAGCAGCTCGTCGACAGTCACGGCCCCCCTCCACTTT. This encodes CASSSSTVTAPLHF.

This clonotype was seen a handful of times. The DNA for the CDR3 is TGTGCCAGCAGAAGCACAGGGTTTGGTCCAGATACGCAGTATTTT. It specifies CASRSTGFGPDTQYF. V gene TRBV25-1 combines with J gene TRBJ2-3; D is possibly TRBD1 (6 bases). This CDR3 region has 15 residues. The germline V gene encodes CDR1 MGHDK and CDR2 SYGVNS. The V end lost 6 bases, the J end lost 4 bases, and 17 bases lay between the germline ends.

The sample holds many counts of this clonotype. This sequence joins TRBV29-1 and TRBJ1-1; no reliable D call. Germline V gives CDR1 SQVTM, CDR2 ANQGSEA. CDR3 size: 13 residues. Trimming pared 2 bases from V and 0 bases from J, leaving 7 bases between. The chain's CDR3 is CSVERLLNTEAFF. The CDR3 DNA reads as TGCAGCGTTGAAAGGTTATTGAACACTGAAGCTTTCTTT.

As concerns this clonotype: This sequence may be a read error, since a much larger clone differs from it by one base. DNA for the CDR3: TGCAGTGCTAGACCTACCTTCAGGGGATACGAGCGGTACTTC. This translates into CSARPTFRGYERYF. The V gene is TRBV20-1, the J gene TRBJ2-7; TRBD1 might be the D (6 bases). The CDR3 is 14 amino acids. Germline V gene lookup returns CDR1 DFQATT and CDR2 SNEGSKA (reference sequence).

This clonotype was counted at least ten times. The chain is built from TRBV24-1 and TRBJ2-5, with TRBD1 identical over 7 bases. V shed 7 bases, J shed 7 bases, and the junction held 11 bases outside the gene matches. Germline loops: CDR1 KGHDR, CDR2 SFDVKD. There are 14 residues in the CDR3. The CDR3 reads CATSAGTAPRTQYF. DNA of the CDR3: TGTGCCACCAGCGCAGGGACAGCCCCGCGGACCCAGTACTTC.